This entry features one T cell receptor (beta chain) sequence. The antigen remains undetermined. The germline V gene has CDR1 SGHVS and CDR2 FQNEAQ. This CDR3 region has 14 residues. The junction had 6 bases not matched to a gene; V was cut back by 7 bases and J by 2 bases. The data belong to a study of shared clonotypes between healthy human individuals. Findings and limits, study-wide: The authors expected sequencing depth to affect clonotype sharing among donors. Researchers sampled only blood; tissue repertoires likely differ. Only a few donors were included, so the genetic and exposure-history diversity represented was limited.

DNA input for the unsorted PBMC replicate PCRs was around 300 ng, approximately 29,000 T cell genomes. The data were produced by immunoSEQ multiplex PCR, yet TCRdb's version contains in-frame clones alone and is incomplete. The profile shows fewer than 600,000 clones, about 80% of them singletons. The sample taken for sequencing was PBMCs. The V call is TRBV7-8, the J call TRBJ2-3; TRBD1 matches 7 bases. The TCR originated in a middle-aged woman in good health. Some clones in this sample may be carry-over from other donors' samples. DNA for the CDR3: TGTGCCAGCAAGTTGACAGGGACCACAGATACGCAGTATTTT. Translating it yields CASKLTGTTDTQYF. The variable domain in full, completed from reference TRBV7-8 and TRBJ2-3, reads GAGVSQSPRYKVAKRGQDVALRCDPISGHVSLFWYQQALGQGPEFLTYFQNEAQLDKSGLPSDRFFAERPEGSVSTLKIQRTQQEDSAVYLCASKLTGTTDTQYFGPGTRLTVL.